The rows below give T cell receptor beta chains drawn from one sample of a study of blood T cells in healthy people across ages. Each CDR3 protein gets one entry after TCRdb re-called the 5' RACE reads with MiXCR. The profile covers fewer than 1,000,000 distinct CDR3 sequences, with about 46% appearing a single time and approximately 18% taken by the ten largest. Material: blood. Receptors were obtained from an elderly man in good health. CDR3s include the opening cysteine and the closing phenylalanine or tryptophan. The order of the fields is clone size, J gene, D gene, V gene, CDR3 DNA, CDR3 protein. D genes are given only for firm matches. Some rows have no size entry. The others give once, few or many, or a class for an expanded clone.

NA TRBJ1-5 TRBD1 TRBV30 TGTGCCTGGAGTGTATGGGACAGGGGGCTTCAGCCCCAGCATTTT CAWSVWDRGLQPQHF
few TRBJ1-5 NA TRBV12-3/TRBV12-4 TGTGCCAGCAGTTTATTCAGGGATAGCAATCAGCCCCAGCATTTT CASSLFRDSNQPQHF
few TRBJ2-1 TRBD2 TRBV20-1 TGCAGTGCTAGAGTCGGGGGCTTAGCGGGAGGGGGGCAGTTCTTC CSARVGGLAGGGQFF
NA TRBJ2-3 TRBD2 TRBV24-1 TGTGCCGTACTCTTAGCGGGAGGGCCGGTCACAGATACGCAGTATTTT CAVLLAGGPVTDTQYF
NA TRBJ1-2 NA TRBV29-1 TGCAGCGTTGGCGACCCCACGGATGGCTACACCTTC CSVGDPTDGYTF
few TRBJ2-2 TRBD1 TRBV11-2 TGTGCCAGCAGCTTCAGGGGGACCGGGGAGCTGTTTTTT CASSFRGTGELFF
NA TRBJ2-5 NA TRBV7-3 TGTGCCAGCAGCTACACAGAGGTGGAAGGACAAGAGACCCAGTACTTC CASSYTEVEGQETQYF
many TRBJ2-3 TRBD2 TRBV12-3/TRBV12-4 TGTGCCAGCAGTCAGGGGACTAGCGGTATTCCAGATACGCAGTATTTT CASSQGTSGIPDTQYF
few TRBJ2-3 TRBD2 TRBV10-3 TGTGCCATCAGTGAGGCGGGACTAGCGGGCGATACGCAGTATTTT CAISEAGLAGDTQYF
few TRBJ1-2 NA TRBV6-2/TRBV6-3 TGTGCCAGCAGAAGGGACAATATTAACTATGGCTACACCTTC CASRRDNINYGYTF
NA TRBJ2-1 NA TRBV25-1 TGTGCCAGCAGTCCAGTCCCGTACAATGAGCAGTTCTTC CASSPVPYNEQFF
NA TRBJ2-5 NA TRBV6-2/TRBV6-3 TGTGCCAGCAGGAAGATAGCGGCGGAGACCCAGTACTTC CASRKIAAETQYF
many TRBJ2-7 TRBD1 TRBV4-3 TGCGCCAGCAGCCACGGGACAGGGGTACAAGACGAGCAGTACTTC CASSHGTGVQDEQYF
NA TRBJ2-6 NA TRBV27 TGTGCCAGCAGTTTATCTTTGGGACACCTTAGCTCTGGGGCCAACGTCCTGACTTTC CASSLSLGHLSSGANVLTF
few TRBJ2-3 TRBD1 TRBV20-1 TGCAGTCCCCAGGACAGGGGGCGCACAGATACGCAGTATTTT CSPQDRGRTDTQYF
NA TRBJ1-2 TRBD1 TRBV7-9 TGTGCCAGCAGCTCCTTTGACAGGGCAGAGGATGGCTACACCTTC CASSSFDRAEDGYTF
few TRBJ2-6 NA TRBV6-1 TGTGCCAGCAGTGAAATGGACACTACGTTGACTTTC CASSEMDTTLTF
NA TRBJ1-1 TRBD1 TRBV29-1 TGCAGCGCTGCCCCACAGGGGGGGACTGAAGCTTTCTTT CSAAPQGGTEAFF
once TRBJ2-6 NA TRBV11-2 TGTGCCAGCAGCTTGTCCAGGGTCTCTGGGGCCAACGTCCTGACTTTC CASSLSRVSGANVLTF
NA TRBJ2-7 NA TRBV6-6 TGTGCCGGCAGTTACTCGACGGGCTCCGAGCAGTACTTC CAGSYSTGSEQYF
NA TRBJ2-2 TRBD2 TRBV20-1 TGCAGTGCTAGAGCCGGCGGGAGTAATGTAGGCGGGGAGCTGTTTTTT CSARAGGSNVGGELFF
few TRBJ1-1 NA TRBV4-1 TGCGCCAGCAGCCAAGATAGCCAAGGACGAGAAGCTTTCTTT CASSQDSQGREAFF
NA TRBJ2-5 TRBD2 TRBV3-1 TGTGCCAGCAGCCAAGAAACGGGGCTAGCGGGAGGAGAGACCCAGTACTTC CASSQETGLAGGETQYF
few TRBJ2-5 NA TRBV6-2/TRBV6-3 TGTGCCAGCAGTTCTCCTGGACAAGAGACCCAGTACTTC CASSSPGQETQYF
few TRBJ2-5 NA TRBV12-3/TRBV12-4 TGTGCCAGCAGGAGGGACACGGCAGAGACCCAGTACTTC CASRRDTAETQYF
NA TRBJ2-7 NA TRBV28 TGTGCCAGCAGTTTACAGGGCAGGGCACCCTACGAGCAGTACTTC CASSLQGRAPYEQYF